This T cell receptor beta chain appears in the sequencing data of a study of blood T cell repertoires in COVID-19. Study-wide background: PBMCs, B-cell-depleted T cells, or T cells were the source of the cDNA or gDNA that made up the material.

In the source study's methods: How many nucleated cells were present was estimated from reference gene primer amplification. Libraries were prepared by immunoSEQ multiplex PCR; TCRdb keeps only in-frame clonotypes and omits some of them. V and J calls and clone size come straight from that table; D and trimming were deduced from the DNA. The sample lists a few hundred thousand clones; roughly 90% were seen once. The V gene's germline CDR1 is SEHNR and CDR2 FQNEAQ (reference sequence). Trimming removed 8 bases from V and 3 bases from J, with 8 bases in between. This CDR3 spans 11 amino acids. Only one count was recorded for this clone.

This sequence joins TRBV7-9 and TRBJ2-7, with D possibly being TRBD1 (5 bases). This clonotype was sampled from a man aged 25 to 45 with active or convalescent COVID-19. The sample comprised peripheral blood. CDR3 in amino acids: CASGDSYEQYF. The CDR3 bases are TGTGCCAGCGGAGACAGCTACGAGCAGTACTTC.